The entry below gives a single T cell receptor (beta chain) sequence along with its context. Its antigen is unidentified. The sample belongs to a study of vaccination effects on CD4 cells after COVID-19. Across the whole study: At 16 days and one week before vaccination, a couple of convalescent patients gave samples. Study outcomes and limitations: In the study, convalescent patients were few, and early post-infection timepoints were absent. By a late point after vaccination, infection- and vaccine-induced clones had shrunk markedly through clonal contraction.

The ViraFEST assay expanded antigen-specific CD4+ T cells with viral peptide pools before sequencing. With approximately 10 days of culture completed, CD4+ T cells were isolated. The person was diagnosed with PCR-confirmed SARS-CoV-2 infection between March and December 2020. For each well, 1.5 million to 2 million PBMC were cultured with roughly 9.2 IU/ml IL-2 and about 9.9 ug/ml peptides. The protocol was immunoSEQ multiplex PCR, while the TCRdb copy is restricted to in-frame clones and leaves out a portion. The sample includes 40,000 or so clones, about 68% seen only once; the top ten take roughly 29%. The V end lost 0 bases, the J end lost 10 bases, and 13 bases lay between the germline ends. Germline assignment: CDR1 SGHRS and CDR2 YFSETQ. The CDR3 covers 14 residues.

The V gene is TRBV5-1, the J gene TRBJ1-4; maybe TRBD1 (6 bases). The TCR comes from a human donor who had a prior SARS-CoV-2 infection. The specimen comprised CD4+ T cells from PBMCs cultured with a peptide pool, sampled before COVID-19 vaccination. The CDR3 DNA is TGCGCCAGCAGCTTGGGACAGGTGGATGCAAAACTGTTTTTT. This sequence encodes CASSLGQVDAKLFF.